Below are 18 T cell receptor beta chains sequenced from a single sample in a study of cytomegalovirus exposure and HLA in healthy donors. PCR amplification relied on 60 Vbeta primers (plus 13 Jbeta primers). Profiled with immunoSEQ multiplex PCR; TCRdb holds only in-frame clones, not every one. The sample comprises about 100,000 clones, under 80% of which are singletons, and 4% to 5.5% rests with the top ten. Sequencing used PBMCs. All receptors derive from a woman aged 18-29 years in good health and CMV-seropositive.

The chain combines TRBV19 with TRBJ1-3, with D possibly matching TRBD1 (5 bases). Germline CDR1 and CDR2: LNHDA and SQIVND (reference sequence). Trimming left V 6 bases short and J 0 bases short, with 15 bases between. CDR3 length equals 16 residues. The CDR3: CASSQLGQTSGNTIYF. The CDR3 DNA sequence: TGTGCCAGTAGCCAACTGGGGCAGACCTCTGGAAACACCATATATTTT.

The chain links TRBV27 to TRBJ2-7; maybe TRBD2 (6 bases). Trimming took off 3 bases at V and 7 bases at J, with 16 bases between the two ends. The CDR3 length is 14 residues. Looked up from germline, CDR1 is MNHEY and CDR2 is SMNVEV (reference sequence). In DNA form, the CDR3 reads TGTGCCAGCAGTTTGTACACTAGCAAAGGGGAGCAGTACTTC. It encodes CASSLYTSKGEQYF.

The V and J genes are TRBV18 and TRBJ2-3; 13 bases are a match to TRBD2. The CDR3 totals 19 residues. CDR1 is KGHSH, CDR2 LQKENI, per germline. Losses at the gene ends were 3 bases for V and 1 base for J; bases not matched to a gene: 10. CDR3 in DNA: TGTGCCAGCTCACCGCGCAGGACTAGCGGGAGAGCCCGCACAGATACGCAGTATTTT. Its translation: CASSPRRTSGRARTDTQYF.

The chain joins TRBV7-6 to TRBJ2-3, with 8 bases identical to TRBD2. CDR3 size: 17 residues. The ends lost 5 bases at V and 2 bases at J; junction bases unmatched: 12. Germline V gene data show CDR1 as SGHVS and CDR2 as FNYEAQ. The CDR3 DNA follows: TGTGCCAGCAGCCCGACCACTAGCGGAGGTCTCACAGATACGCAGTATTTT. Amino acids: CASSPTTSGGLTDTQYF.

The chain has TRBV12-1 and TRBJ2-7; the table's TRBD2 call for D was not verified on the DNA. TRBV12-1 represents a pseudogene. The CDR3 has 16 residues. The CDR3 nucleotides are TGTGCCAGCAGCATGAGGAGGCAGCCACCCTGGGGCGAGCAGTACTTC. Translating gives CASSMRRQPPWGEQYF.

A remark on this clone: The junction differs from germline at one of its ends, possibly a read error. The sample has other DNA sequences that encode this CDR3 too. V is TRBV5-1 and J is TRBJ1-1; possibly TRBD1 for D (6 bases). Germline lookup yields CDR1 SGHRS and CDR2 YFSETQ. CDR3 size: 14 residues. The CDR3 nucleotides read TGCGCCAGCAGTTTCGGACAGATGAACACTGAGGCTTTCTTT. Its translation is CASSFGQMNTEAFF.

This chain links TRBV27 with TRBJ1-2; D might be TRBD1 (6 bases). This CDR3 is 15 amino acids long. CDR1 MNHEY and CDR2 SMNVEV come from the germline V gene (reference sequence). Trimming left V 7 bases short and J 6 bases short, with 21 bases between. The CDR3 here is CASIPSGADLDGYTF. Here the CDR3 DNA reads TGTGCCAGCATCCCCTCAGGGGCAGACCTTGATGGCTACACCTTC.

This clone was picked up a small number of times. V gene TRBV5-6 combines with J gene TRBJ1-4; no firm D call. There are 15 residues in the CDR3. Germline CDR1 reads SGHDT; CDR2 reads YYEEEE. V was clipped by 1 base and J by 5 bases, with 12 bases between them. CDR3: CASSLYGVANEKLFF. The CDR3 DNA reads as TGTGCCAGCAGCTTGTACGGGGTAGCCAATGAAAAACTGTTTTTT.

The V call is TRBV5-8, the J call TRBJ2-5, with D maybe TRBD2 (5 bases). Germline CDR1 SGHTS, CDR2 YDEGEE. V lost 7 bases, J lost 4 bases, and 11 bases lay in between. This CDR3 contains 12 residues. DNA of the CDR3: TGTGCCAGCTGTAGGGAGATAGAGACCCAGTACTTC. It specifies CASCREIETQYF. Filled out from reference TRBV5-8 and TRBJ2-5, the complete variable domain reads EAGVTQSPTHLIKTRGQQATLRCSPISGHTSVYWYQQALGLGLQFLLWYDEGEERNRGNFPPRFSGRQFPNYSSELNVNALELEDSALYLCASCREIETQYFGPGTRLLVL.

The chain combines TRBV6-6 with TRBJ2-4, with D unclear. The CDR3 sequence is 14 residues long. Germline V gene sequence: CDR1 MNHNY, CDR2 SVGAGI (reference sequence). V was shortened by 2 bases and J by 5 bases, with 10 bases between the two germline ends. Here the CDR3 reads CASSYQERQNIQYF. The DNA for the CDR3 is TGTGCCAGCAGTTACCAGGAACGACAAAACATTCAGTACTTC.

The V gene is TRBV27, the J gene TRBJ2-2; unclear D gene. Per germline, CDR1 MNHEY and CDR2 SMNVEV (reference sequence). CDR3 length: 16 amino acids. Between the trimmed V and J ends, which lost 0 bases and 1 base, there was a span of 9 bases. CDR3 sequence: CASSLSETKNTGELFF. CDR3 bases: TGTGCCAGCAGTTTATCGGAGACGAAGAACACCGGGGAGCTGTTTTTT.

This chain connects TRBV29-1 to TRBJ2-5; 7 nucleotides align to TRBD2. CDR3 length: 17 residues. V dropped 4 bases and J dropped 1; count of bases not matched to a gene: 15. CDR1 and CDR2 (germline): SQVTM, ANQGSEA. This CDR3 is CSVGAPGGRLIQETQYF. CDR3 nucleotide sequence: TGCAGCGTTGGGGCACCGGGGGGACGGCTGATCCAAGAGACCCAGTACTTC. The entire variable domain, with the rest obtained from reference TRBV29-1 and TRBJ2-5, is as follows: SAVISQKPSRDICQRGTSLTIQCQVDSQVTMMFWYRQQPGQSLTLIATANQGSEATYESGFVIDKFPISRPNLTFSTLTVSNMSPEDSSIYLCSVGAPGGRLIQETQYFGPGTRLLVL.

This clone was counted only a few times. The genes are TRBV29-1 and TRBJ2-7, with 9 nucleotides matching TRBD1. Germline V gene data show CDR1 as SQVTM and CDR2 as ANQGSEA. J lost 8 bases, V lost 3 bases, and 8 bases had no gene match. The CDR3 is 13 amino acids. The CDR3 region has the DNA TGCAGCGTTGACTTACAGGGGGCCAGAAAGCAGTACTTC. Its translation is CSVDLQGARKQYF.

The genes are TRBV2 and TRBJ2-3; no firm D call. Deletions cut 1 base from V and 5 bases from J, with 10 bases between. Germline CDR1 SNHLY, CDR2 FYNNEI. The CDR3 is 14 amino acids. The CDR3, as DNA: TGTGCCAGCAGTGAAGGAGTAGCTGTAGATACGCAGTATTTT. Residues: CASSEGVAVDTQYF.

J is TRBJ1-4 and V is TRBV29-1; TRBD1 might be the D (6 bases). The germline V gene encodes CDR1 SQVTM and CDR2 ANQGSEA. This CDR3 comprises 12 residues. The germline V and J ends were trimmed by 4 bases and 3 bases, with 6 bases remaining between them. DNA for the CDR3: TGCAGCGTTGGGACAGCTAATGAAAAACTGTTTTTT. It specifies CSVGTANEKLFF.

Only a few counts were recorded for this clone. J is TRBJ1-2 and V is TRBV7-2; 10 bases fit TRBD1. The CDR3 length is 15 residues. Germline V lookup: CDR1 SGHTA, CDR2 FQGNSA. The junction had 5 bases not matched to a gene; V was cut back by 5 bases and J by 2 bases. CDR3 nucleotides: TGTGCCAGCAGCACGGGGACAGGGGTCAACTATGGCTACACCTTC. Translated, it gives CASSTGTGVNYGYTF. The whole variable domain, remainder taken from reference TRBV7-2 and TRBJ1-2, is GAGVSQSPSNKVTEKGKDVELRCDPISGHTALYWYRQSLGQGLEFLIYFQGNSAPDKSGLPSDRFSAERTGGSVSTLTIQRTQQEDSAVYLCASSTGTGVNYGYTFGSGTRLTVV.

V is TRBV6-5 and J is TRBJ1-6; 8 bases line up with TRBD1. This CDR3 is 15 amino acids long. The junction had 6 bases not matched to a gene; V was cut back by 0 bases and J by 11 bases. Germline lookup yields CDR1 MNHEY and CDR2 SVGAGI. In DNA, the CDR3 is TGTGCCAGCAGTTACTCTGGACAGGGATCCCCACCCCTCCACTTT. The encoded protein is CASSYSGQGSPPLHF.

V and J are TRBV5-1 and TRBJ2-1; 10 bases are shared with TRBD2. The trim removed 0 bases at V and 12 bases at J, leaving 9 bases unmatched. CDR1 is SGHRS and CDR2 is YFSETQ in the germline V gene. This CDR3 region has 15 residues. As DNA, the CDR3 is TGCGCCAGCAGCTTGGAGTCGCTAGCGGGAGCGTCGCAGTTCTTC. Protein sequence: CASSLESLAGASQFF.